This T cell receptor beta chain was observed in a study of T cell repertoires in ileal Crohn's disease. Study overall: About half of patients got postoperative therapy: approximately 12 thiopurines, roughly 19 anti-TNF. At postoperative colonoscopy, neoterminal ileum biopsies were taken as M6. Points from the study as a whole: Active smokers at surgery had more clonal expansions than non-smokers. Mucosal expansions were suggested to be mainly CD8 T cells.

Libraries were prepared by immunoSEQ multiplex PCR; TCRdb keeps only in-frame clonotypes and omits some of them. This sample has approximately 16,000 clones, with approximately 80% found just once. This CDR3 has 15 amino acids. Germline CDR1 reads SGHNT; CDR2 reads YENEEA. The J segment lost 5 bases and the V segment lost 2 bases, leaving 6 bases of the junction unmatched. Points on this clone: Its antigen is not known.

Time point specified: neoterminal ileum biopsy at postoperative endoscopy, about 6 months after surgery. Sequenced: ileal tissue. This clonotype originated in an adult with Crohn's disease. This chain links TRBV11-3 with TRBJ2-5, with 9 positions matching TRBD1. CDR3 DNA: TGTGCCAGCAGCTTACAAGGACAGGGGTTGGAGACCCAGTACTTC. It codes for CASSLQGQGLETQYF. Based on the CDR3 plus reference TRBV11-3 and TRBJ2-5, the full variable domain is EAGVVQSPRYKIIEKKQPVAFWCNPISGHNTLYWYLQNLGQGPELLIRYENEEAVDDSQLPKDRFSAERLKGVDSTLKIQPAELGDSAVYLCASSLQGQGLETQYFGPGTRLLVL.